This T cell receptor (beta chain) was recovered during a study of beta chain features in type 1 diabetes. Reverse transcribing all isolated RNA meant expressed TCRB transcripts were sequenced. Sequencing used immunoSEQ multiplex PCR; TCRdb keeps in-frame clones, though not all of them. Of under 400,000 clones in the sample, about 19% were seen once. One heparinised draw of blood, averaging about 116 mL, came from each donor. It was via CD45RO/CCR7/CD25/CD127/CD95/CD27 that CD4+ naive, central memory, regulatory and stem cell-like memory cells were sorted. The ends were cut back, 3 bases at V and 4 bases at J, with 10 bases in the middle. CDR3 length: 14 residues. Looked up from germline, CDR1 is LNHDA and CDR2 is SQIVND (reference sequence).

Sequencing was performed on naive CD4+ T cells from blood. The V gene is TRBV19, the J gene TRBJ1-5; a possible D gene is TRBD1 (6 bases). This clonotype was obtained from a woman between 18 and 29 years old in good health. The CDR3 DNA is TGTGCCAGTAGTATGGGTAGGGGGAATCAGCCCCAGCATTTT. It specifies CASSMGRGNQPQHF.